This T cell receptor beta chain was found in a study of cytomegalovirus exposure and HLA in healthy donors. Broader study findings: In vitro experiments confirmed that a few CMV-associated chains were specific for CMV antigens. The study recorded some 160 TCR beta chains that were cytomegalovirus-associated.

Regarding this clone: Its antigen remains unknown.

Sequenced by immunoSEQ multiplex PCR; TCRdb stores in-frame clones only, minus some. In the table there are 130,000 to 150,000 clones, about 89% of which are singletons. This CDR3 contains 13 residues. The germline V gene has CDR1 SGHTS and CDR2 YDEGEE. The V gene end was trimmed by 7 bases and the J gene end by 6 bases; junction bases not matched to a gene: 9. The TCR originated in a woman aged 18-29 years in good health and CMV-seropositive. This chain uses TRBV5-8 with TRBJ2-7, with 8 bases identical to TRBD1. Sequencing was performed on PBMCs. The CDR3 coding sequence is TGTGCCAGCGTTCCTCGGGGGACAGGCGAGCAGTACTTC. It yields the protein CASVPRGTGEQYF.